This passage covers 2 T cell receptor beta chains from one sample sequenced in a study of memory CD8 T cells in hepatitis C reinfection listed by TCRdb under 2017. Library preparation was by the immunoSEQ multiplex PCR assay. TCRdb obtained this table from immuneACCESS and retained in-frame rearrangements with V and J assigned. These tables miss some clones; where compared with another copy, unresolved V genes account for less than half of the shortfall, and the remainder is unexplained. This sample gives tens of thousands of clones in total; nearly 90% of them show up just once. The ten largest clones capture approximately 1% of the sample. Sample time point, as interpreted from the label and publication: pre-reinfection, 55 to 20 weeks before reinfection detection. TCR sequencing was performed on the sorted cells directly ex vivo, without any in vitro expansion beforehand. Sequencing was performed on naive CD8+ T cells sorted from blood. The intended sense of this specimen's cell subset or site label: total naive CD8+CD45RO- T cells. Receptors originate from a man younger than 35 with hepatitis C virus infection.

The chain carries TRBV28 and TRBJ1-5; 7 nucleotides align to TRBD1. CDR1 and CDR2 from the germline V gene are MDHEN and SYDVKM. The CDR3 has 17 amino acids. V lost 3 bases and J lost 3; bases outside the gene matches: 11. This CDR3 is CASSFEGAGEANQPQHF. For the CDR3, the DNA is TGTGCCAGCAGTTTCGAGGGGGCCGGGGAGGCCAATCAGCCCCAGCATTTT.

The rearrangement links TRBV6-5 to TRBJ1-1; a weak D match, TRBD1 (5 bases). Germline assignment: CDR1 MNHEY and CDR2 SVGAGI. This CDR3 contains 14 residues. V was clipped by 4 bases and J by 4 bases, with 13 bases between them. CDR3 region: CASSLGPESTEAFF. CDR3 bases: TGTGCCAGCAGTTTGGGGCCTGAAAGCACTGAAGCTTTCTTT.